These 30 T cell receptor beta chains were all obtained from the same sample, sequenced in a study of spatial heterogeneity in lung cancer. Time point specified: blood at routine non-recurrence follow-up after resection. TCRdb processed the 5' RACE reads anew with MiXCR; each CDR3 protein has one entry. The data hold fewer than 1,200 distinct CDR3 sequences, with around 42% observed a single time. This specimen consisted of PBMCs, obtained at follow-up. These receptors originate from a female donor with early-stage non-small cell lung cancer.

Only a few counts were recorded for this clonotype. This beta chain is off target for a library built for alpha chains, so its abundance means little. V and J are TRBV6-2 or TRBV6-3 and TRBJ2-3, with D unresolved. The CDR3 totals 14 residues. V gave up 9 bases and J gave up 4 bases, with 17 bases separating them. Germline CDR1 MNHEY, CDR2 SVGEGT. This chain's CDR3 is CASSEAEGSDTQYF. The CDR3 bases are TGTGCCAGTTCCGAGGCAGAAGGGTCAGATACGCAGTATTTT.

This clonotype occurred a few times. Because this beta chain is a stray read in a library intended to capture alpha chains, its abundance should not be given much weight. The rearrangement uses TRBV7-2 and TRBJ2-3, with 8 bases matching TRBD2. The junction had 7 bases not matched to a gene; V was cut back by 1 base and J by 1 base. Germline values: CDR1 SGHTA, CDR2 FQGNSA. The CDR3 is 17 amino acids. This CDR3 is CASSLVGTRWGTDTQYF. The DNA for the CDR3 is TGTGCCAGCAGCTTAGTAGGGACTAGATGGGGCACAGATACGCAGTATTTT. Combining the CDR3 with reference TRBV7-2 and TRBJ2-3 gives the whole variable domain GAGVSQSPSNKVTEKGKDVELRCDPISGHTALYWYRQSLGQGLEFLIYFQGNSAPDKSGLPSDRFSAERTGGSVSTLTIQRTQQEDSAVYLCASSLVGTRWGTDTQYFGPGTRLTVL.

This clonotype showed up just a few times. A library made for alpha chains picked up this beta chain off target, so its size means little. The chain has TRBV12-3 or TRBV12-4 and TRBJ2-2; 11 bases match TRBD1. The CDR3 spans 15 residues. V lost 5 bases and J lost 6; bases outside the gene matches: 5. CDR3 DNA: TGTGCCAGCAGTCTTGGACAGGGGGCTCCCGGGGAGCTGTTTTTT. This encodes CASSLGQGAPGELFF.

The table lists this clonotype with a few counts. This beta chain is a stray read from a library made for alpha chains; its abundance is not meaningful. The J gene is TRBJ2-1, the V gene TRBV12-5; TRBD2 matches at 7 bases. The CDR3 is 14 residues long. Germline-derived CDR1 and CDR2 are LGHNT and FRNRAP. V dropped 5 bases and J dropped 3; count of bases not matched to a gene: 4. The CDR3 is CASGRSGNYNEQFF. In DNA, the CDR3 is TGTGCTAGTGGTAGAAGCGGGAACTACAATGAGCAGTTCTTC.

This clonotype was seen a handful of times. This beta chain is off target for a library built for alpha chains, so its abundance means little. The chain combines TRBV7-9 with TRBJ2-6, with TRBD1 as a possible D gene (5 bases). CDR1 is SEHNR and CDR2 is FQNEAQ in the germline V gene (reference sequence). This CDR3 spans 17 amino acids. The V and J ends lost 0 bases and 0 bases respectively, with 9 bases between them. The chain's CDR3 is CASSLAQGSSGANVLTF. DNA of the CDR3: TGTGCCAGCAGCTTAGCGCAGGGTAGCTCTGGGGCCAACGTCCTGACTTTC.

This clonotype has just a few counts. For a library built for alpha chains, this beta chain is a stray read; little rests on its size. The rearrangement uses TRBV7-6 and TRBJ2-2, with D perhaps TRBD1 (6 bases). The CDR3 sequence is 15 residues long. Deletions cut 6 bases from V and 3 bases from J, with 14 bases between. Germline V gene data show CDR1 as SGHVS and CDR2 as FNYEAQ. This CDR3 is CASSLQGLDTGELFF. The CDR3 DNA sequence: TGTGCCAGCAGTTTACAGGGTTTGGACACCGGGGAGCTGTTTTTT.

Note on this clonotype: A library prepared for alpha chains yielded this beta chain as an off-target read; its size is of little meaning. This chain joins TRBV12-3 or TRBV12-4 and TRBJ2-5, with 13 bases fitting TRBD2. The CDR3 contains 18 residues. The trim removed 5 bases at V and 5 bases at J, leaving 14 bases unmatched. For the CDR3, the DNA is TGTGCCAGCAGTCAGGCGACCACTAGCGGGAGGGGTCGGGAGACCCAGTACTTC. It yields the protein CASSQATTSGRGRETQYF.

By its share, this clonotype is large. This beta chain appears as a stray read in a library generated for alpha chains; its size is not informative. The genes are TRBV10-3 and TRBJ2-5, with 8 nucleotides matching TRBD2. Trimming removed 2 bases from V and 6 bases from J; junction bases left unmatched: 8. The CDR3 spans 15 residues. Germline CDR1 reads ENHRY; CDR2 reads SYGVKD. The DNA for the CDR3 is TGTGCCATCAGTGAGCGGCGGGAGGCCAGACAGACCCAGTACTTC. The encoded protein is CAISERREARQTQYF.

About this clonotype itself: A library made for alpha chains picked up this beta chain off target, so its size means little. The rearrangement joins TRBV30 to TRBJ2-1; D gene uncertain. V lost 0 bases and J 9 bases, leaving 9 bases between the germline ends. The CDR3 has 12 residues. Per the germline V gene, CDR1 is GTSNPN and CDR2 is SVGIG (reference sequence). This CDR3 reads CAWSVQFGEQFF. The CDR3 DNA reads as TGTGCCTGGAGTGTACAATTTGGTGAGCAGTTCTTC.

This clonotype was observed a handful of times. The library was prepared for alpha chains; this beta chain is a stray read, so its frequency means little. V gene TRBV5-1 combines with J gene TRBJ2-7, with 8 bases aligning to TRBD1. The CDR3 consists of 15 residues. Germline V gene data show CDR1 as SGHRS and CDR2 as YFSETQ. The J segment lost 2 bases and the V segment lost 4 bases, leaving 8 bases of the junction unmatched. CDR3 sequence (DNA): TGCGCCAGCAGCGGGGCCGGGACAGGACCCTACGAGCAGTACTTC. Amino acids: CASSGAGTGPYEQYF.

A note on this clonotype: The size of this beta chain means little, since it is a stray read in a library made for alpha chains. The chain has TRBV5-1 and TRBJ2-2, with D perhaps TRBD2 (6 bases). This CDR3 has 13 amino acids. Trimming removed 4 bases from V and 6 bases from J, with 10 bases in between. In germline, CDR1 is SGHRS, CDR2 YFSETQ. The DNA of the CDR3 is TGCGCCAGCAGCGAGGAGGGTCCCGGGGAGCTGTTTTTT. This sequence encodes CASSEEGPGELFF.

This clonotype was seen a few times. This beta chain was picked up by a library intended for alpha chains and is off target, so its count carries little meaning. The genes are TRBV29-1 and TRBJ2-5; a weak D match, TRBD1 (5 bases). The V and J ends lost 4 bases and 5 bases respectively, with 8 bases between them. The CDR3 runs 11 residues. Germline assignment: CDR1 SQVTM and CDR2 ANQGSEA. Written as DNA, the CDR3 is TGCAGCGTTGCAGGGTATGAGACCCAGTACTTC. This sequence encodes CSVAGYETQYF.

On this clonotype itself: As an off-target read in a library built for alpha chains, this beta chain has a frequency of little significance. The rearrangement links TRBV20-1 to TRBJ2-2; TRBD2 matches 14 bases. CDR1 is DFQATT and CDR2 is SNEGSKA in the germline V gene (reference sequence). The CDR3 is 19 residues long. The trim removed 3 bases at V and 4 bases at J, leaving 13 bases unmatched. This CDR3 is CSARRPGLAGEMSTGELFF. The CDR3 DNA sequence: TGCAGTGCTAGGAGGCCGGGACTAGCGGGAGAAATGAGCACCGGGGAGCTGTTTTTT.

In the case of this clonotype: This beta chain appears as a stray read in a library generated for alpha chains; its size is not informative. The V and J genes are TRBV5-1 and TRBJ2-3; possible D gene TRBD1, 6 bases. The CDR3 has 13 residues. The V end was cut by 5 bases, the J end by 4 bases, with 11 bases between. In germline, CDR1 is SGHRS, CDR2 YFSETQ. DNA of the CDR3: TGCGCCAGCAGTGACAGGACAGCAGATACGCAGTATTTT. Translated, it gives CASSDRTADTQYF. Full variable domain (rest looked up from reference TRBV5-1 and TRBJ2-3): KAGVTQTPRYLIKTRGQQVTLSCSPISGHRSVSWYQQTPGQGLQFLFEYFSETQRNKGNFPGRFSGRQFSNSRSEMNVSTLELGDSALYLCASSDRTADTQYFGPGTRLTVL.

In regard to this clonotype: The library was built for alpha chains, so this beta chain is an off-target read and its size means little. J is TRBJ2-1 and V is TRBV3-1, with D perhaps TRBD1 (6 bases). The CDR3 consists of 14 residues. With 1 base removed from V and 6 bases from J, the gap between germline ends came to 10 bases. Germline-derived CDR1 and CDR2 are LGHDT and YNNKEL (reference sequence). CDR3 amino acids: CASSQVAGANEQFF. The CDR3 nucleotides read TGTGCCAGCAGCCAAGTGGCAGGGGCCAATGAGCAGTTCTTC.

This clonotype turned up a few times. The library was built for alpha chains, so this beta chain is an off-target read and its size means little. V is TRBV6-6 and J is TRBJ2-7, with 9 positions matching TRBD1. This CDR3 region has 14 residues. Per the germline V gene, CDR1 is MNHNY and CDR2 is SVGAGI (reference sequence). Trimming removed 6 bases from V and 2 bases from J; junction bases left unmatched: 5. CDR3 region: CASRPRQGAYEQYF. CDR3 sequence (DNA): TGTGCCAGCAGGCCCAGACAGGGGGCCTACGAGCAGTACTTC.

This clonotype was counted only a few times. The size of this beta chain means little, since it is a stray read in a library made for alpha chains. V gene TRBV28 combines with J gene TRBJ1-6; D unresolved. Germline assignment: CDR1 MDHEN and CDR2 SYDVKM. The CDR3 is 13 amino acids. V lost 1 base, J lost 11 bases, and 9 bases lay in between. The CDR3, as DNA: TGTGCCAGCAGTTTATTGGTCGAGGCACCCCTCCACTTT. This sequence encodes CASSLLVEAPLHF.

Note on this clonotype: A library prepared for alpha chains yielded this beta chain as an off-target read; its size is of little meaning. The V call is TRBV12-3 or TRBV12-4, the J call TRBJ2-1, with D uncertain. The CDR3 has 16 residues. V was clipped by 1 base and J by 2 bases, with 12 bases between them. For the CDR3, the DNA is TGTGCCAGCAGTTTAGGTCCTTCCCTCCCCTACAATGAGCAGTTCTTC. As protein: CASSLGPSLPYNEQFF.

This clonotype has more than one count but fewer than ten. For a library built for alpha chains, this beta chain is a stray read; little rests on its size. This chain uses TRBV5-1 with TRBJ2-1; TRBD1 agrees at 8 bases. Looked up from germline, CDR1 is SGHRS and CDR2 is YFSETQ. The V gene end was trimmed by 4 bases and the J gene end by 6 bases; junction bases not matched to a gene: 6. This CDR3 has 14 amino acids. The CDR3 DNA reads TGCGCCAGCAGCCTTGGACAGGGTGGCAATGAGCAGTTCTTC. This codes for CASSLGQGGNEQFF.

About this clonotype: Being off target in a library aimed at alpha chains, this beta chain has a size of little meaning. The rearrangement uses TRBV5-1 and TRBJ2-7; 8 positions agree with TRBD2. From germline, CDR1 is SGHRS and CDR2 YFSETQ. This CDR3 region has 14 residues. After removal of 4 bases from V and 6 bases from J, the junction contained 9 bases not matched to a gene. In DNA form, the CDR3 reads TGCGCCAGCAGCCCCTTCGCGGGAGGAGGCGAGCAGTACTTC. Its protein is CASSPFAGGGEQYF.

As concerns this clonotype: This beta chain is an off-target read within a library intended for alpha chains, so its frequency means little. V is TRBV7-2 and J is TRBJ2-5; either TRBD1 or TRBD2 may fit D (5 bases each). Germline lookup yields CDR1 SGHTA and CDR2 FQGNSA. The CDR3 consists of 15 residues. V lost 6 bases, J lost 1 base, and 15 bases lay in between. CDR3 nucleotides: TGTGCCAGCAGTCTTACGAAGGGACCCCAAGAGACCCAGTACTTC. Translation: CASSLTKGPQETQYF.

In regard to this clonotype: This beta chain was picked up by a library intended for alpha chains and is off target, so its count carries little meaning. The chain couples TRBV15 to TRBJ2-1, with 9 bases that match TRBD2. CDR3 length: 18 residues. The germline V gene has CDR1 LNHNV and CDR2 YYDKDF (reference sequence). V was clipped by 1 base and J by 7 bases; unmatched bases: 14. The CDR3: CATSRGLAGRPLGNEQFF. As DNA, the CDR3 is TGTGCCACCAGCAGAGGTCTAGCGGGAAGACCTCTTGGGAATGAGCAGTTCTTC.

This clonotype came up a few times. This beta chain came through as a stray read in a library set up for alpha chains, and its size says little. In DNA, the CDR3 is TGCGCCAGCAGCTTGGAGGTAGCGAGCTCCTACAATGAGCAGTTCTTC. This codes for CASSLEVASSYNEQFF. J is TRBJ2-1 and V is TRBV5-1, with TRBD2 as a possible D gene (5 bases). This CDR3 contains 16 residues. CDR1 SGHRS and CDR2 YFSETQ come from the germline V gene. V lost 0 bases, J lost 0 bases, and 10 bases lay in between.

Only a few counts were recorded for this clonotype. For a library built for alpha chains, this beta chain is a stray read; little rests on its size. The CDR3 sequence is CASSPPGLGGNEQFF. CDR3 in DNA: TGTGCCAGCAGCCCACCTGGTTTAGGGGGCAATGAGCAGTTCTTC. This chain links TRBV7-2 with TRBJ2-1; tentative D call: TRBD1 (6 bases). The V gene's germline CDR1 is SGHTA and CDR2 FQGNSA. The CDR3 is made up of 15 amino acids. V was shortened by 5 bases and J by 6 bases, with 17 bases between the two germline ends.

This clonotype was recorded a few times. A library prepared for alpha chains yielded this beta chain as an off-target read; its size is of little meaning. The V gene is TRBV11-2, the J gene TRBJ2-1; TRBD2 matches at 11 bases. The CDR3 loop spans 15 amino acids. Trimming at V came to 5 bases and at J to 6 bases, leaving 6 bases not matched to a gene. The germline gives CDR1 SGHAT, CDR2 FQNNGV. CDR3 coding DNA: TGTGCCAGCAGCGATGGGACTAGCGGCTTCAATGAGCAGTTCTTC. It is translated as CASSDGTSGFNEQFF.

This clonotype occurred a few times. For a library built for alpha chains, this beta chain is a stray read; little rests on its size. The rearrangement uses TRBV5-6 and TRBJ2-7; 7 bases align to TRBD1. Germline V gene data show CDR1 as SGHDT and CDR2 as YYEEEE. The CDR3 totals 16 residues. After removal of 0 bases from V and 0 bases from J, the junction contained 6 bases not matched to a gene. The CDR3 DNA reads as TGTGCCAGCAGCTTGGGTGGACAGGAGATCTCCTACGAGCAGTACTTC. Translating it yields CASSLGGQEISYEQYF. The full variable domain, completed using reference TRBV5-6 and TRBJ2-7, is DAGVTQSPTHLIKTRGQQVTLRCSPKSGHDTVSWYQQALGQGPQFIFQYYEEEERQRGNFPDRFSGHQFPNYSSELNVNALLLGDSALYLCASSLGGQEISYEQYFGPGTRLTVT.

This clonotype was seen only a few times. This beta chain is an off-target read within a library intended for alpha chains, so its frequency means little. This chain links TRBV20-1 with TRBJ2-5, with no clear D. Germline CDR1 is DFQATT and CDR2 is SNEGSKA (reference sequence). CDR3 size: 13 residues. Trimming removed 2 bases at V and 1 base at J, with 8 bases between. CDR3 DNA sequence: TGCAGTGCTAGACCTGGGGTCCAAGAGACCCAGTACTTC. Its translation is CSARPGVQETQYF.

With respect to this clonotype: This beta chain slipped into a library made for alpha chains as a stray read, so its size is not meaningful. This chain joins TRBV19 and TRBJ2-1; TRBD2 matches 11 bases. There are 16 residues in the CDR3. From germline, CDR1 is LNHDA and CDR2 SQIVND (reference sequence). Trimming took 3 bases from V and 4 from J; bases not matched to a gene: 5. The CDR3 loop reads CASSIIAGGPYNEQFF. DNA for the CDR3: TGTGCCAGTAGTATCATAGCGGGAGGGCCTTACAATGAGCAGTTCTTC.

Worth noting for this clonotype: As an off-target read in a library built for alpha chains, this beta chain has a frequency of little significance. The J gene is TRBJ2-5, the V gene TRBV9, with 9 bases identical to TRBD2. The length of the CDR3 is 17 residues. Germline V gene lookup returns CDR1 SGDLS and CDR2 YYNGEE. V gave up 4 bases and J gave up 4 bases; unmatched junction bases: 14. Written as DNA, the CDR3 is TGTGCCAGCAGCCCTAGTCCGGGGGTGACTAGCGGAGAGACCCAGTACTTC. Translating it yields CASSPSPGVTSGETQYF.

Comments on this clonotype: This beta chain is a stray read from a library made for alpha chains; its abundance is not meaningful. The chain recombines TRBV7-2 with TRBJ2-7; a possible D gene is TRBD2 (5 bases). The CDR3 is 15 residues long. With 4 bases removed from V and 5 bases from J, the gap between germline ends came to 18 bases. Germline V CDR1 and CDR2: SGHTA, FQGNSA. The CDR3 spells CASSSDRVGGNEQYF. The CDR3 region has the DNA TGTGCCAGCAGCTCCGACCGTGTTGGAGGTAACGAGCAGTACTTC.